The 32 T cell receptor beta chains below come from one sample, sequenced in a study of blood T cell repertoires in COVID-19 (dated by TCRdb to the early 2020s). The method was the immunoSEQ multiplex PCR assay. The table was pulled from immuneACCESS by TCRdb, which kept in-frame rearrangements only. Such tables lose some clones; where checked, under half of the loss comes from unresolved V genes, and the rest has no known cause. Present in this sample are about 230,000 clones, 87% of which were seen just once. Of the sample, roughly a tenth is held by the ten largest clones. The sample taken for sequencing was PBMCs or T cells enriched from blood (not recorded which). These receptors all come from a man younger than 45 who had recovered from COVID-19.

This chain connects TRBV24-1 to TRBJ1-5, with a weak D call TRBD1 (6 bases). Germline V lookup: CDR1 KGHDR, CDR2 SFDVKD. V was shortened by 3 bases and J by 0 bases, with 20 bases between the two germline ends. This CDR3 spans 19 amino acids. The chain's CDR3 is CATSDLYREGEYSNQPQHF. For the CDR3, the DNA is TGTGCCACCAGTGATCTGTACAGGGAGGGTGAGTATAGCAATCAGCCCCAGCATTTT.

The V gene is TRBV30, the J gene TRBJ2-3; perhaps TRBD1 as D (5 bases). The germline V and J ends were trimmed by 3 bases and 1 base, with 14 bases remaining between them. The germline V gene has CDR1 GTSNPN and CDR2 SVGIG (reference sequence). The CDR3 is 15 residues long. The DNA for the CDR3 is TGTGCCTGGAGGGCGAAGGACACGCGCACAGATACGCAGTATTTT. Translation gives CAWRAKDTRTDTQYF.

The chain has TRBV28 and TRBJ1-5; tentatively, D is TRBD1 (6 bases). The germline V and J ends were trimmed by 6 bases and 1 base, with 13 bases remaining between them. Germline CDR1 MDHEN, CDR2 SYDVKM. This CDR3 has 15 residues. In DNA form, the CDR3 reads TGTGCCAGCAGGTTGGGGGGGCGAAGCAATCAGCCCCAGCATTTT. Amino acids: CASRLGGRSNQPQHF.

This chain connects TRBV11-3 to TRBJ2-2; 8 nucleotides align to TRBD2. This CDR3 has 14 amino acids. V lost 3 bases to trimming and J lost 3 bases; unmatched junction nucleotides: 0. Germline V lookup: CDR1 SGHNT, CDR2 YENEEA. DNA for the CDR3: TGTGCCAGCAGCTTCGGGAGGGACACCGGGGAGCTGTTTTTT. Its translation is CASSFGRDTGELFF.

This clone was picked up a small number of times. The chain uses TRBV4-2 and TRBJ2-5; maybe TRBD1 (6 bases). The germline V and J ends were trimmed by 0 bases and 5 bases, with 19 bases remaining between them. The CDR3 contains 17 residues. In germline, CDR1 is LGHNA, CDR2 YNFKEQ. The CDR3 DNA sequence: TGTGCCAGCAGCCAAGAAGGTGGGGCGACAGGAGCGGAGACCCAGTACTTC. Translation: CASSQEGGATGAETQYF.

The chain links TRBV10-1 to TRBJ1-2; unclear D gene. The CDR3 spans 12 residues. Germline CDR1 reads WNHNN; CDR2 reads SYGVQD (reference sequence). V lost 4 bases to trimming and J lost 8 bases, with 11 bases between them. The CDR3 loop reads CASSGGTFGYTF. CDR3 nucleotides: TGCGCCAGCAGTGGAGGCACCTTCGGCTACACCTTC.

Only a few counts were recorded for this clone. This chain uses TRBV5-4 with TRBJ1-1; D might be TRBD1 (6 bases). The germline V gene has CDR1 SGHNT and CDR2 YYREEE (reference sequence). Trimming removed 3 bases at V and 12 bases at J, with 18 bases between. The CDR3 is made up of 13 amino acids. CDR3 nucleotides: TGTGCCAGCAGCTCTGGACGGGGGGCCGAATCTTTCTTT. Translation gives CASSSGRGAESFF.

The V call is TRBV10-3, the J call TRBJ2-2; 10 nucleotides match TRBD1. The CDR3 consists of 16 residues. Germline CDR1 and CDR2: ENHRY and SYGVKD. Trimming at V came to 6 bases and at J to 4 bases, leaving 8 bases not matched to a gene. The CDR3 region is CAISQGQGVSTGELFF. For the CDR3, the DNA is TGTGCCATCAGCCAAGGACAGGGGGTCTCCACCGGGGAGCTGTTTTTT.

The chain has TRBV7-9 and TRBJ2-5, with 9 bases lining up with TRBD1. From germline, CDR1 is SEHNR and CDR2 FQNEAQ (reference sequence). CDR3 length equals 15 residues. J lost 5 bases, V lost 5 bases, and 9 bases had no gene match. This CDR3 reads CASSPNRGREETQYF. The CDR3 nucleotides are TGTGCCAGCAGCCCAAACAGGGGGCGGGAGGAGACCCAGTACTTC.

The J gene is TRBJ1-1, the V gene TRBV19; 8 bases map to TRBD1. Germline loops: CDR1 LNHDA, CDR2 SQIVND (reference sequence). The CDR3 has 17 amino acids. V lost 5 bases and J lost 5; bases outside the gene matches: 16. CDR3 region: CASSPSRTGSGGTEAFF. The DNA of the CDR3 is TGTGCCAGTAGTCCGTCAAGGACAGGGAGTGGTGGGACTGAAGCTTTCTTT.

V gene TRBV9 combines with J gene TRBJ1-1; 9 nucleotides match TRBD1. Germline trimming cut 4 bases from V and 5 bases from J; bases unmatched to any gene: 6. CDR1 is SGDLS and CDR2 is YYNGEE in the germline V gene. The CDR3 contains 14 residues. CDR3 amino acids: CASSPDRGPTEAFF. The CDR3 DNA follows: TGTGCCAGCAGCCCGGACAGGGGCCCTACTGAAGCTTTCTTT.

The chain is built from TRBV25-1 and TRBJ1-1, with D possibly being TRBD1 (5 bases). Trimming removed 6 bases from V and 8 bases from J, with 13 bases in between. The CDR3 has 12 residues. Germline CDR1 reads MGHDK; CDR2 reads SYGVNS. The chain's CDR3 is CASRGPGYEAFF. CDR3 nucleotide sequence: TGTGCCAGCAGGGGGCCCGGCTACGAAGCTTTCTTT.

CDR3 nucleotides: TGTGCCTGGACAGAAGGGTCCTCAGGCCTCGGGAAAGCTTTCTTT. It codes for CAWTEGSSGLGKAFF. The chain links TRBV30 to TRBJ1-1, with D hard to call. The CDR3 contains 15 residues. The V gene's germline CDR1 is GTSNPN and CDR2 SVGIG (reference sequence). Trimming shortened V by 4 bases and J by 9 bases, and 24 bases separated the two germline ends.

The chain uses TRBV28 and TRBJ1-2, with D perhaps matching TRBD1 (6 bases). The CDR3 consists of 12 residues. The ends were cut back, 5 bases at V and 8 bases at J, with 12 bases in the middle. CDR1 is MDHEN and CDR2 is SYDVKM in the germline V gene. Here the CDR3 reads CASSQTGRGYTF. For the CDR3, the DNA is TGTGCCAGCAGTCAAACAGGGAGAGGCTACACCTTC.

This chain connects TRBV6-5 to TRBJ1-3; D is ambiguous. The length of the CDR3 is 13 residues. Germline V CDR1 and CDR2: MNHEY, SVGAGI. The V end was cut by 6 bases, the J end by 7 bases, with 13 bases between. CDR3 in DNA: TGTGCCAGCAGCTTAACCCCCGGGAACACCATATATTTT. Its protein is CASSLTPGNTIYF.

This chain links TRBV30 with TRBJ2-7; 8 nucleotides line up with TRBD2. Germline CDR1 reads GTSNPN; CDR2 reads SVGIG (reference sequence). V was pared by 3 bases and J by 4 bases, with 5 bases of the junction left unmatched. CDR3 length: 13 residues. CDR3 DNA sequence: TGTGCCTGGAGGATTAGCGGGGCGTACGAGCAGTACTTC. Amino acid sequence: CAWRISGAYEQYF.

V and J are TRBV7-9 and TRBJ1-3; D might be TRBD1 (5 bases). The CDR3 is made up of 14 amino acids. Trimming took 7 bases from V and 1 from J, leaving 11 bases between them. Germline V gene data show CDR1 as SEHNR and CDR2 as FQNEAQ (reference sequence). CDR3 in DNA: TGTGCCAGCACCCTGGGGGGGTCTGGAAACACCATATATTTT. This codes for CASTLGGSGNTIYF.

The chain carries TRBV6-5 and TRBJ1-2; D gene uncertain. Germline V lookup: CDR1 MNHEY, CDR2 SVGAGI. The ends were cut back, 7 bases at V and 2 bases at J, with 14 bases in the middle. This CDR3 comprises 14 residues. CDR3 nucleotides: TGTGCCAGCACCGAATCGCCGGGAAACTATGGCTACACCTTC. Its translation is CASTESPGNYGYTF.

This chain joins TRBV6-2 or TRBV6-3 and TRBJ1-1, with D unclear. Trimming removed 1 base from V and 1 base from J, with 7 bases in between. CDR3 length: 14 residues. Germline values: CDR1 MNHEY, CDR2 SVGEGT. The chain's CDR3 is CASSYLSQNTEAFF. In DNA, the CDR3 is TGTGCCAGCAGTTACTTGTCCCAGAACACTGAAGCTTTCTTT.

This clone is a singleton in its sample. The chain carries TRBV19 and TRBJ2-5; 12 nucleotides line up with TRBD2. The V gene's germline CDR1 is LNHDA and CDR2 SQIVND (reference sequence). The V and J ends lost 5 bases and 5 bases, in that order; junction bases with no gene match: 6. There are 15 residues in the CDR3. CDR3 in amino acids: CASSPGLAGRETQYF. The DNA of the CDR3 is TGTGCCAGTAGTCCCGGACTAGCGGGAAGGGAGACCCAGTACTTC. Full variable domain (remainder filled in from reference TRBV19 and TRBJ2-5): DGGITQSPKYLFRKEGQNVTLSCEQNLNHDAMYWYRQDPGQGLRLIYYSQIVNDFQKGDIAEGYSVSREKKESFPLTVTSAQKNPTAFYLCASSPGLAGRETQYFGPGTRLLVL.

The chain employs TRBV6-4 and TRBJ1-5, with D possibly matching TRBD1 (6 bases). The V end lost 9 bases, the J end lost 6 bases, and 6 bases lay between the germline ends. Germline V CDR1 and CDR2: MRHNA, SNTAGT. This CDR3 region has 10 residues. CDR3 in amino acids: CARQGQPQHF. The CDR3 DNA sequence: TGTGCCAGACAGGGTCAGCCCCAGCATTTT.

The V and J genes are TRBV15 and TRBJ2-7, with 9 bases aligning to TRBD2. Trimming cost V 0 bases and J 5 bases; bases outside gene matches: 8. Germline V gives CDR1 LNHNV, CDR2 YYDKDF (reference sequence). This CDR3 is built from 16 residues. As DNA, the CDR3 is TGTGCCACCAGCAGAGACCCTAGCGGGAAGGGCCACGAGCAGTACTTC. It translates to CATSRDPSGKGHEQYF.

This clone was seen at least ten times. The rearrangement links TRBV11-2 to TRBJ2-3, with a weak D call TRBD1 (6 bases). This CDR3 is 15 amino acids long. Per germline, CDR1 SGHAT and CDR2 FQNNGV. V was clipped by 1 base and J by 4 bases, with 12 bases between them. In nucleotides, the CDR3 is TGTGCCAGCAGCTTAGTACAGGGCCCCCCAGATACGCAGTATTTT. Its protein is CASSLVQGPPDTQYF.

The chain joins TRBV6-2 or TRBV6-3 to TRBJ1-1; TRBD1 might be the D (6 bases). Germline values: CDR1 MNHEY, CDR2 SVGEGT. V lost 5 bases and J 3 bases, leaving 19 bases between the germline ends. This CDR3 has 16 amino acids. CDR3 in DNA: TGTGCCAGCAGTGGGATTTCGTGGGGGCAGTACACTGAAGCTTTCTTT. This gives the protein CASSGISWGQYTEAFF.

The rearrangement joins TRBV6-5 to TRBJ2-2; D ambiguous. The V and J ends lost 8 bases and 3 bases respectively, with 10 bases between them. CDR3 length equals 13 residues. Germline loops: CDR1 MNHEY, CDR2 SVGAGI. The DNA of the CDR3 is TGTGCCAGCGGGCCGGCCTACACCGGGGAGCTGTTTTTT. Amino acids: CASGPAYTGELFF.

The chain combines TRBV5-1 with TRBJ2-1; the D gene is possibly TRBD2 (5 bases). The germline V gene encodes CDR1 SGHRS and CDR2 YFSETQ. V lost 0 bases to trimming and J lost 5 bases, with 18 bases between them. The CDR3 length is 17 residues. The CDR3 sequence: CASSLEGGVAGHNEQFF. The CDR3 DNA sequence: TGCGCCAGCAGCTTGGAGGGTGGAGTCGCGGGCCACAATGAGCAGTTCTTC.

This chain joins TRBV19 and TRBJ1-2; 7 bases are shared with TRBD1. CDR1 and CDR2 from the germline V gene are LNHDA and SQIVND (reference sequence). V trimming: 6 bases; J trimming: 2 bases; junction bases outside the gene matches: 3. The CDR3 loop spans 13 amino acids. The CDR3 DNA reads as TGTGCCAGTAGGACAGGGAGGAACTATGGCTACACCTTC. This gives the protein CASRTGRNYGYTF.

The chain links TRBV28 to TRBJ1-3; no firm D call. Trimming removed 6 bases at V and 0 bases at J, with 18 bases between. CDR3 length: 17 amino acids. The V gene's germline CDR1 is MDHEN and CDR2 SYDVKM. The CDR3: CASSSTRTGISGNTIYF. Written as DNA, the CDR3 is TGTGCCAGCAGCTCTACCCGGACGGGGATCTCTGGAAACACCATATATTTT.

The chain has TRBV5-6 and TRBJ2-7; D gene unclear. The CDR3 has 13 amino acids. Per germline, CDR1 SGHDT and CDR2 YYEEEE. Trimming removed 3 bases at V and 7 bases at J, with 14 bases between. Written as DNA, the CDR3 is TGTGCCAGCAGCTCTCCGAACCACGGGGAGCAGTACTTC. This translates into CASSSPNHGEQYF.

The rearrangement uses TRBV19 and TRBJ2-7; 14 bases match TRBD2. V shed 5 bases, J shed 6 bases, and the junction held 9 bases outside the gene matches. The CDR3 runs 16 residues. Germline CDR1 LNHDA, CDR2 SQIVND (reference sequence). The CDR3 protein is CASSPRLAGGPGEQYF. CDR3 DNA: TGTGCCAGTAGTCCGCGACTAGCGGGAGGGCCGGGCGAGCAGTACTTC.

The genes are TRBV3-1 (or the pseudogene TRBV3-2) and TRBJ1-2; D gene ambiguous. The CDR3 is 18 amino acids. V lost 4 bases, J lost 7 bases, and 28 bases lay in between. CDR1 and CDR2 (germline): LGHDT, YNNKEL (reference sequence). The CDR3 loop reads CASSPTPGKRLDFSGYTF. As DNA, the CDR3 is TGTGCCAGCAGCCCCACCCCGGGGAAGCGTCTTGACTTTAGTGGCTACACCTTC.

This clone was recorded only once. V is TRBV23-1 and J is TRBJ2-5; 9 nucleotides align to TRBD2. TRBV23-1 is an ORF for which the function is uncertain. V shed 8 bases, J shed 3 bases, and the junction held 13 bases outside the gene matches. The CDR3 is 16 amino acids. The CDR3 sequence is CASPGRCSGSKETQYF. The CDR3 DNA reads TGCGCCAGCCCGGGACGGTGTAGCGGGAGTAAAGAGACCCAGTACTTC.